A single sample gave rise to the 9 T cell receptor beta chains below, sequenced in a study of T cells after yellow fever vaccination. TCRdb recomputed calls from the 5' RACE reads with MiXCR, one row per CDR3 protein. The sample contains around 110,000 distinct CDR3 sequences, 6.5% to 9% of which appear only once. The sequenced sample was CD8+ T cells sorted from PBMCs, obtained 45 days after the yellow fever booster vaccination. The receptors derive from a man in his thirties or forties who received the YFV17D yellow fever vaccine.

Many counts were recorded for this clonotype. The chain has TRBV7-9 and TRBJ1-5; maybe TRBD1 (5 bases). V lost 5 bases and J 3 bases, leaving 11 bases between the germline ends. The germline V gene has CDR1 SEHNR and CDR2 FQNEAQ (reference sequence). The CDR3 spans 14 residues. The CDR3 spells CASSTTGTNQPQHF. The CDR3 nucleotides are TGTGCCAGCAGCACCACAGGTACCAATCAGCCCCAGCATTTT.

This chain links TRBV28 with TRBJ1-1, with 8 bases lining up with TRBD1. The germline gives CDR1 MDHEN, CDR2 SYDVKM. The V and J ends lost 3 bases and 4 bases, in that order; junction bases with no gene match: 1. The CDR3 sequence is 13 residues long. CDR3 DNA: TGTGCCAGCAGTTTTACAGGGGGCACTGAAGCTTTCTTT. Residues: CASSFTGGTEAFF.

This clonotype was seen repeatedly, ten times or more. V usage is TRBV5-1 and J usage is TRBJ2-7; D may be TRBD2 (6 bases). The germline V gene has CDR1 SGHRS and CDR2 YFSETQ. Trimming took off 0 bases at V and 0 bases at J, with 13 bases between the two ends. The CDR3 covers 16 residues. In nucleotides, the CDR3 is TGCGCCAGCAGCTTGGAATGGGGGGAGAGCTCCTACGAGCAGTACTTC. It specifies CASSLEWGESSYEQYF.

The CDR3 DNA reads TGTGCCAGCAGCTTAACTGGGGGAGTGGAGACCCAGTACTTC. Translating it yields CASSLTGGVETQYF. The chain carries TRBV7-2 and TRBJ2-5, with D possibly called TRBD1 or TRBD2 (5 bases each). Germline CDR1 reads SGHTA; CDR2 reads FQGNSA. V was pared by 2 bases and J by 5 bases, with 12 bases between. This CDR3 contains 14 residues.

This clonotype was picked up a small number of times. The chain links TRBV12-3 or TRBV12-4 to TRBJ2-2; D ambiguous. V was trimmed by 3 bases and J by 1 base, leaving 15 bases between them. There are 17 residues in the CDR3. CDR3 in DNA: TGTGCCAGCAGTTTTGCGACACCCTCAAAGAACACCGGGGAGCTGTTTTTT. Residues: CASSFATPSKNTGELFF.

This clonotype showed up just a few times. At one boundary the junction diverges from the germline segment, which might be a read error. The chain uses TRBV18 and TRBJ2-6, with D hard to call. The CDR3 loop spans 12 amino acids. CDR1 is KGHSH, CDR2 LQKENI, per germline. The CDR3 nucleotides are TGTGCCAGCTCATCACCAAGCAACGTCCTGACTTTC. Its translation: CASSSPSNVLTF.

CDR3 DNA: TGTGCCAGCAGCCAAGATGGGTTAATCGAGAGAAAGGGTACGCAGTATTTT. This translates into CASSQDGLIERKGTQYF. This chain connects TRBV14 to TRBJ2-3, with D unclear. The V gene's germline CDR1 is SGHDN and CDR2 FVKESK. This CDR3 comprises 17 residues. V was clipped by 0 bases and J by 8 bases, with 21 bases between them.

In its sample, this clonotype was seen many times. The chain links TRBV4-3 to TRBJ1-6, with D perhaps TRBD1 (5 bases). This CDR3 region has 15 residues. Looked up from germline, CDR1 is LGHNA and CDR2 is YSLEER. Deletions cut 1 base from V and 7 bases from J, with 11 bases between. CDR3: CASSQVEGFNSPLHF. The CDR3 nucleotides read TGCGCCAGCAGCCAAGTGGAGGGGTTCAATTCACCCCTCCACTTT.

The chain has TRBV18 and TRBJ2-7; 9 bases are shared with TRBD2. The CDR3 sequence is 15 residues long. Germline V CDR1 and CDR2: KGHSH, LQKENI. Trimming at V came to 4 bases and at J to 2 bases, leaving 6 bases not matched to a gene. The CDR3 DNA is TGTGCCAGCTCACATCCGACTAGCGGTCCCTACGAGCAGTACTTC. Protein product: CASSHPTSGPYEQYF.